A selection of T cell receptor beta chains follows, all from one sample in a study of blood T cell repertoires in COVID-19. Using immunoSEQ multiplex PCR, the repertoire was profiled, and TCRdb retains in-frame clones only, with some absent. This table has 250,000 to 300,000 clones, about 88% appearing once. Sequenced: peripheral blood. The receptors shown here come from a woman aged 70-85 years with COVID-19, enrolled during active disease. The CDR3 runs from the conserved cysteine through the conserved F or W. The D gene is left open where the match is weak. Expanded clones get a size class; other rows say once, few or many, or leave the size out.

j_call	v_call	d_call	clone_size	cdr3_length	cdr3_aa	cdr3_nt
TRBJ1-5	TRBV30	NA	NA	13	CAWTTDSNQPQHF	TGTGCCTGGACTACAGATAGCAATCAGCCCCAGCATTTT
TRBJ2-5	TRBV9	NA	NA	14	CASSVSRFQETQYF	TGTGCCAGCAGCGTTAGCAGATTTCAAGAGACCCAGTACTTC
TRBJ1-6	TRBV4-1	NA	NA	15	CASKQGGEINSPLHF	TGCGCCAGTAAACAGGGTGGTGAGATAAATTCACCCCTCCACTTT
TRBJ2-2	TRBV2	NA	few	13	CASSESGFGELFF	TGTGCCAGCAGTGAATCAGGTTTTGGGGAGCTGTTTTTT
TRBJ2-5	TRBV7-3	TRBD1	NA	14	CASSFQGAQETQYF	TGTGCCAGCAGCTTTCAGGGGGCCCAGGAGACCCAGTACTTC
TRBJ1-1	TRBV6-5	TRBD1	NA	14	CASSRGQLNTEAFF	TGTGCCAGCAGTAGGGGACAGTTGAACACTGAAGCTTTCTTT
TRBJ1-1	TRBV10-2	TRBD1	NA	16	CASSESGTGVNTEAFF	TGCGCCAGCAGTGAGTCGGGGACAGGAGTTAACACTGAAGCTTTCTTT
TRBJ1-2	TRBV5-8	TRBD1	NA	15	CASSSAGTGAYGYTF	TGTGCCAGCAGCTCCGCCGGGACAGGGGCCTATGGCTACACCTTC
TRBJ1-4	TRBV20-1	NA	few	11	CSAAWRQEYVF	TGCAGTGCTGCATGGAGACAGGAATACGTTTTT
TRBJ1-5	TRBV6-5	TRBD1	NA	15	CASSYTQGWGQPQHF	TGTGCCAGCAGTTACACACAGGGGTGGGGGCAGCCCCAGCATTTT
TRBJ2-1	TRBV18	TRBD1	NA	16	CASSRRQGAVDNEQFF	TGTGCCAGCTCTCGTAGACAGGGGGCTGTGGACAATGAGCAGTTCTTC
TRBJ2-7	TRBV28	TRBD1	NA	12	CASRQGAYEQYF	TGTGCCAGTCGACAGGGGGCATACGAGCAGTACTTC
TRBJ2-1	TRBV18	TRBD2	NA	17	CASSSGLAGGPGNEQFF	TGTGCCAGCTCATCCGGACTAGCGGGGGGGCCAGGAAATGAGCAGTTCTTC
TRBJ2-7	TRBV3-1/TRBV3-2	NA	NA	13	CASSQRGPYEQYF	TGTGCCAGCAGCCAGCGGGGACCCTACGAGCAGTACTTC
TRBJ2-7	TRBV7-2	NA	few	14	CASSLSPGEGEQYF	TGTGCCAGCAGCTTATCCCCAGGGGAGGGCGAGCAGTACTTC
TRBJ2-7	TRBV5-3	NA	NA	15	CARSPVGRGVYEQYF	TGTGCCAGAAGCCCCGTGGGGCGGGGTGTGTACGAGCAGTACTTC
TRBJ2-3	TRBV9	NA	NA	14	CASSVSGSTDTQYF	TGTGCCAGCAGCGTCAGCGGCAGCACAGATACGCAGTATTTT
TRBJ1-5	TRBV2	TRBD1	NA	15	CASYGTGGRNQPQHF	TGTGCCTCATACGGGACAGGGGGCAGGAATCAGCCCCAGCATTTT
TRBJ2-5	TRBV18	TRBD2	once	15	CASSPSAAGVETQYF	TGTGCCAGCTCACCATCGGCGGCGGGGGTAGAGACCCAGTACTTC
TRBJ1-4	TRBV19	TRBD1	NA	15	CASSISAGGGEKLFF	TGTGCCAGTAGTATATCAGCAGGGGGAGGCGAAAAACTGTTTTTT
TRBJ1-5	TRBV5-1	NA	NA	13	CASRQHINQPQHF	TGCGCCAGCAGACAACACATTAATCAGCCCCAGCATTTT
TRBJ1-2	TRBV5-6	NA	once	15	CASSLRTDSDYGYTF	TGTGCCAGCAGCCTTCGGACAGACTCGGATTATGGCTACACCTTC
TRBJ1-1	TRBV12-3/TRBV12-4	NA	NA	12	CASTEQVSEAFF	TGTGCCAGCACCGAGCAAGTATCTGAAGCTTTCTTT
TRBJ1-1	TRBV2	TRBD1	NA	14	CASSMRQGRTEAFF	TGTGCCAGCAGTATGCGACAGGGCCGCACTGAAGCTTTCTTT
TRBJ2-1	TRBV9	NA	NA	15	CASSVGRKIYNEQFF	TGTGCCAGCAGCGTTGGCCGAAAAATATACAATGAGCAGTTCTTC
TRBJ1-3	TRBV9	NA	NA	18	CASSENPFRGAEGNTIYF	TGTGCCAGCAGCGAGAATCCTTTCCGGGGGGCCGAAGGAAACACCATATATTTT
TRBJ2-7	TRBV15	NA	NA	14	CATSRVGPSYEQYF	TGTGCCACCAGCAGGGTCGGTCCCTCCTACGAGCAGTACTTC
TRBJ1-1	TRBV10-3	NA	NA	13	CAIKEGWEDEAFF	TGTGCCATCAAGGAGGGATGGGAGGATGAAGCTTTCTTT
TRBJ2-6	TRBV5-1	TRBD2	few	17	CASSPQGAGAGANVLTF	TGCGCCAGCAGCCCCCAAGGGGCGGGAGCTGGGGCCAACGTCCTGACTTTC
TRBJ1-4	TRBV5-1	NA	NA	16	CASSGSSGRTNEKLFF	TGCGCCAGCAGCGGGTCTTCAGGTAGAACTAATGAAAAACTGTTTTTT
TRBJ2-7	TRBV9	NA	NA	13	CASSVGHPYEQYF	TGTGCCAGCAGCGTAGGACATCCTTACGAGCAGTACTTC
TRBJ1-6	TRBV30	NA	NA	18	CAWSGGFHPSGFNSPLHF	TGTGCCTGGAGTGGGGGGTTCCATCCGAGCGGGTTTAATTCACCCCTCCACTTT
TRBJ2-1	TRBV24-1	TRBD1	NA	14	CATSGQGAFNEQFF	TGTGCCACCAGCGGACAGGGGGCATTCAATGAGCAGTTCTTC
TRBJ1-6	TRBV27	NA	NA	13	CASKFREWSPLHF	TGTGCCAGCAAATTTCGAGAGTGGTCACCCCTCCACTTT
TRBJ1-1	TRBV9	NA	NA	15	CASSVGSSMNTEAFF	TGTGCCAGCAGCGTAGGCAGTAGCATGAACACTGAAGCTTTCTTT
TRBJ2-3	TRBV9	NA	once	13	CASSAPETDTQYF	TGTGCCAGCAGCGCCCCCGAGACAGATACGCAGTATTTT
TRBJ1-2	TRBV2	TRBD1	NA	12	CATQGVGYGYTF	TGTGCCACCCAGGGGGTCGGGTATGGCTACACCTTC
TRBJ2-3	TRBV9	NA	NA	14	CASSAGQSTDTQYF	TGTGCCAGCAGCGCCGGACAGAGCACAGATACGCAGTATTTT
TRBJ1-1	TRBV7-9	NA	NA	12	CASSLNGVVAFF	TGTGCCAGCAGCTTAAACGGGGTTGTAGCTTTCTTT
TRBJ1-5	TRBV6-5	NA	NA	14	CASSYGGANQPQHF	TGTGCCAGCAGTTACGGGGGGGCCAATCAGCCCCAGCATTTT
TRBJ2-5	TRBV5-1	TRBD1	NA	13	CASSGQGQKTQYF	TGCGCCAGCAGCGGACAGGGTCAGAAGACCCAGTACTTC
TRBJ1-5	TRBV5-6	NA	NA	14	CASSPGGGFQPQHF	TGTGCCAGCAGTCCGGGTGGAGGCTTTCAGCCCCAGCATTTT
TRBJ1-6	TRBV28	TRBD1	few	18	CASSLSNAGTGSKSPLHF	TGTGCCAGCAGTTTATCCAATGCTGGGACAGGGAGTAAATCACCCCTCCACTTT
TRBJ2-7	TRBV7-9	TRBD1	NA	13	CASSLNTGVEQYF	TGTGCCAGCAGCTTAAATACAGGGGTAGAGCAGTACTTC
TRBJ1-2	TRBV7-2	NA	few	17	CASSPGGLRATNYGYTF	TGTGCCAGCAGCCCCGGGGGGTTGAGAGCTACTAACTATGGCTACACCTTC
TRBJ2-3	TRBV28	TRBD2	once	13	CASRAAGVDTQYF	TGTGCCAGCAGGGCAGCGGGGGTAGATACGCAGTATTTT
TRBJ2-2	TRBV4-3	NA	NA	14	CASSQEGGTGELFF	TGCGCCAGCAGCCAAGAAGGAGGGACCGGGGAGCTGTTTTTT
TRBJ2-5	TRBV3-1/TRBV3-2	TRBD2	NA	17	CASSSPTSGGYQETQYF	TGTGCCAGCAGCTCTCCGACTAGCGGGGGTTACCAAGAGACCCAGTACTTC
TRBJ2-1	TRBV6-5	TRBD2	once	15	CASRQTSGGGLGEVF	TGTGCCAGCAGACAGACCAGCGGGGGGGGCCTTGGTGAGGTCTTC
TRBJ1-6	TRBV6-5	NA	NA	13	CASTGTPNSPLHF	TGTGCCAGCACCGGGACACCCAATTCACCCCTCCACTTT
TRBJ1-2	TRBV5-4	NA	NA	15	CASSLGLQGTYGYTF	TGTGCCAGCAGCTTGGGTCTCCAGGGTACCTATGGCTACACCTTC
TRBJ2-4	TRBV19	TRBD1	NA	16	CASSVPRDRGKNIQYF	TGTGCCAGTAGTGTCCCCCGGGACAGGGGCAAAAACATTCAGTACTTC
TRBJ2-1	TRBV3-1/TRBV3-2	NA	NA	13	CASSPGRVGEQFF	TGTGCCAGCAGCCCAGGCAGAGTGGGTGAGCAGTTCTTC
TRBJ1-5	TRBV19	NA	NA	15	CASIQTGIGSQPQHF	TGTGCCAGTATTCAAACAGGGATTGGAAGTCAGCCCCAGCATTTT
TRBJ2-3	TRBV7-3	TRBD2	once	15	CASSSSGVVTDTQYF	TGTGCCAGCAGCTCGAGCGGGGTCGTCACAGATACGCAGTATTTT
TRBJ2-7	TRBV5-1	TRBD2	NA	15	CASSLGLAKDYEQYF	TGCGCCAGCAGCTTGGGACTAGCCAAGGACTACGAGCAGTACTTC
TRBJ2-2	TRBV10-3	TRBD1	once	19	CAISDFWTGGAVDTGELFF	TGTGCCATCAGTGATTTTTGGACAGGGGGCGCGGTTGACACCGGGGAGCTGTTTTTT
TRBJ1-5	TRBV6-1	TRBD1	once	14	CASSEGTGDQPQHF	TGTGCCAGCAGTGAAGGGACAGGGGATCAGCCCCAGCATTTT
TRBJ1-5	TRBV3-1/TRBV3-2	TRBD1	NA	18	CASISGDRGPHSNQPQHF	TGTGCCAGCATCTCCGGGGACAGGGGCCCCCATAGCAATCAGCCCCAGCATTTT
TRBJ1-1	TRBV3-1/TRBV3-2	TRBD1	NA	14	CASSPGTGGTEAFF	TGTGCCAGCAGCCCTGGGACAGGGGGTACTGAAGCTTTCTTT